The rows below give T cell receptor beta chains drawn from one sample of a study of blood T cell repertoires in COVID-19. Sequenced by immunoSEQ multiplex PCR; TCRdb stores in-frame clones only, minus some. The repertoire holds some 190,000 clones, with around 85% as singletons. Source material: PBMCs or T cells enriched from blood (not recorded which). The receptors were gathered from a woman younger than 45 who had recovered from COVID-19. Both conserved end residues are part of each CDR3. D genes are given only for firm matches. A row's size may be missing; if present it is once, few, many or a size class.

d_call clone_size j_call v_call cdr3_aa cdr3_nt
NA few TRBJ1-1 TRBV29-1 CSVGRSHMNTEAFF TGCAGCGTTGGCAGGTCGCACATGAACACTGAAGCTTTCTTT
NA NA TRBJ1-3 TRBV7-2 CASSRLQGMSGGNTIYF TGTGCCAGCAGCCGCCTCCAGGGGATGAGCGGTGGAAACACCATATATTTT
NA NA TRBJ2-5 TRBV28 CASSLLSETQYF TGTGCCAGCAGTTTACTCTCAGAGACCCAGTACTTC
TRBD2 NA TRBJ2-2 TRBV7-3 CASSSTGGSWAGELFF TGTGCCAGCAGCTCCACCGGCGGGAGTTGGGCCGGGGAGCTGTTTTTT
TRBD2 NA TRBJ2-1 TRBV7-6 CASSLRGTSGDNEQFF TGTGCCAGCAGCTTAAGGGGGACTAGCGGTGACAATGAGCAGTTCTTC
NA NA TRBJ2-5 TRBV3-1/TRBV3-2 CASAPSTPAVAQYF TGTGCCAGCGCCCCCTCAACCCCAGCGGTAGCCCAGTACTTC
TRBD1 NA TRBJ1-5 TRBV6-5 CASSLDRGGNQPQHF TGTGCCAGCAGCCTCGACAGGGGCGGCAATCAGCCCCAGCATTTT
NA NA TRBJ1-2 TRBV5-6 CASSQLGTNYGYTF TGTGCCAGCAGCCAGCTAGGCACTAACTATGGCTACACCTTC
TRBD1 once TRBJ2-1 TRBV7-9 CASSITGAVQFF TGTGCCAGCAGCATTACAGGGGCGGTGCAGTTCTTC
NA NA TRBJ1-5 TRBV3-1/TRBV3-2 CASSQGAGPSGPQHF TGTGCCAGCAGCCAGGGGGCGGGCCCTTCGGGGCCCCAGCATTTT